This T cell receptor beta chain is from a study of blood T cell repertoires in COVID-19. The CDR3 runs 14 residues. CDR1 is MNHEY and CDR2 is SMNVEV in the germline V gene (reference sequence). V lost 5 bases and J lost 0, with 11 bases in between. Assay used: immunoSEQ multiplex PCR; TCRdb lists only in-frame clones, some missing. This sample has hundreds of thousands of clones, with 85% to 90% found just once. This clonotype was sampled from a man younger than 35 who had recovered from COVID-19. The sequencing input was PBMCs or T cells enriched from blood (not recorded which). The rearrangement links TRBV27 to TRBJ2-7; no definite D call. CDR3 nucleotide sequence: TGTGCCAGCAGTACGCTCACATCCTCCTACGAGCAGTACTTC. Encoded protein: CASSTLTSSYEQYF.